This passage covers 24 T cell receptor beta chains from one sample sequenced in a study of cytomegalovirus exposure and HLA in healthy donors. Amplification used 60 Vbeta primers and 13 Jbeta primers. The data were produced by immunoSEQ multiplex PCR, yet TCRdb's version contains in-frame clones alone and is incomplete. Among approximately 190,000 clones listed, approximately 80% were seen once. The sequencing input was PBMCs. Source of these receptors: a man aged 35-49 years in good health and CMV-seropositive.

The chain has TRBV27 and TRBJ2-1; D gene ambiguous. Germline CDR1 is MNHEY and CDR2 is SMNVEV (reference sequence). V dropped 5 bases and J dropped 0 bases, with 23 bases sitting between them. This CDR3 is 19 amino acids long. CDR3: CASSPISTEIWYSYNEQFF. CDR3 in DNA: TGTGCCAGCAGTCCAATATCTACGGAGATCTGGTACTCCTACAATGAGCAGTTCTTC.

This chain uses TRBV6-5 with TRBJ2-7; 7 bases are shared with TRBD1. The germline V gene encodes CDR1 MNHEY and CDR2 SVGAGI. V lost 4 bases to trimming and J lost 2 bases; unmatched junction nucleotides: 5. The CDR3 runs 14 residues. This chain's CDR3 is CASSSGTVAYEQYF. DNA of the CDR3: TGTGCCAGCAGTTCCGGGACAGTAGCCTACGAGCAGTACTTC.

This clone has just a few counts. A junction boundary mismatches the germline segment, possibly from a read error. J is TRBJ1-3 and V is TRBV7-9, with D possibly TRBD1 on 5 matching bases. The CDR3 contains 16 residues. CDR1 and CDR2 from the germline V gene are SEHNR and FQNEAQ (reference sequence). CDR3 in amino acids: CSSSLGGGTVGNTIYF. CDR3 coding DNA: TGTTCCAGCAGCTTAGGCGGGGGAACAGTCGGAAACACCATATATTTT.

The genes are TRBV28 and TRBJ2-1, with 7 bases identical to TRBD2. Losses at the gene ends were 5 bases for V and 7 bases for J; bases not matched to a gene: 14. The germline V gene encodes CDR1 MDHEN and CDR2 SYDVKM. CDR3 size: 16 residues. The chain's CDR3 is CASSGSGTERQNEQFF. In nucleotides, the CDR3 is TGTGCCAGCAGTGGAAGCGGGACGGAAAGGCAGAATGAGCAGTTCTTC.

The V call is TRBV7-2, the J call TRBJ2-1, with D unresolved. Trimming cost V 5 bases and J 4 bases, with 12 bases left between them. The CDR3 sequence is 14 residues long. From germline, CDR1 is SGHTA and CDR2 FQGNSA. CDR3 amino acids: CASSLNVLYNEQFF. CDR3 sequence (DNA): TGTGCCAGCAGCCTAAACGTACTATACAATGAGCAGTTCTTC. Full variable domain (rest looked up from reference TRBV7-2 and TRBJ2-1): GAGVSQSPSNKVTEKGKDVELRCDPISGHTALYWYRQSLGQGLEFLIYFQGNSAPDKSGLPSDRFSAERTGGSVSTLTIQRTQQEDSAVYLCASSLNVLYNEQFFGPGTRLTVL.

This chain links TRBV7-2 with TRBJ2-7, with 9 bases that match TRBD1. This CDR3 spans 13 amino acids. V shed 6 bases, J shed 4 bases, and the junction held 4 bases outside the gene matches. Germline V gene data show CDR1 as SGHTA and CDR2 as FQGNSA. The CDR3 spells CASRGTGQYEQYF. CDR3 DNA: TGTGCCAGCAGAGGGACAGGGCAATACGAGCAGTACTTC.

In nucleotides, the CDR3 is TGTGCCAGCAGCGGACACCTGGGAGAGACCCAGTACTTC. Amino acid sequence: CASSGHLGETQYF. The chain combines TRBV21-1 with TRBJ2-5; TRBD1 is taken as the D call from the table, unchecked against the DNA. TRBV21-1 is a documented pseudogene. This CDR3 region has 13 residues.

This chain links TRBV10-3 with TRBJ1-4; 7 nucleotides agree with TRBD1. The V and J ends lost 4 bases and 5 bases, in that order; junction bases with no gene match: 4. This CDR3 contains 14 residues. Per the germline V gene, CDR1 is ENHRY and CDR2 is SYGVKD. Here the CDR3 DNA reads TGTGCCATCAGTGTAAAACAGGGGAATGAAAAACTGTTTTTT. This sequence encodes CAISVKQGNEKLFF.

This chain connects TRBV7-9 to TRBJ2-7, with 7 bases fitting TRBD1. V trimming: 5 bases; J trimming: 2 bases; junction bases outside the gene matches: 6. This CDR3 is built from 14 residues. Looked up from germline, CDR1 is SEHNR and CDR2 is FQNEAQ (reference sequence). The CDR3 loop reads CASSPWTGTYEQYF. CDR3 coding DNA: TGTGCCAGCAGCCCATGGACAGGAACCTACGAGCAGTACTTC.

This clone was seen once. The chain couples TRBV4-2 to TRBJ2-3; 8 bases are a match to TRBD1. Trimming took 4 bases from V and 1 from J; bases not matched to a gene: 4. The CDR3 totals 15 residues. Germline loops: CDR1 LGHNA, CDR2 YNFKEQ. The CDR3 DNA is TGTGCCAGCAGCCTCCAGACAGGGGGCACAGATACGCAGTATTTT. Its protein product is CASSLQTGGTDTQYF.

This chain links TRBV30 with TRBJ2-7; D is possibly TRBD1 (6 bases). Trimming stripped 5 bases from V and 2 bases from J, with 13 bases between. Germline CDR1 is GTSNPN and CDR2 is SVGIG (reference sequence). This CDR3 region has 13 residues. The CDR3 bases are TGTGCCTGGCGCTCTACAGGGACCTACGAGCAGTACTTC. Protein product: CAWRSTGTYEQYF.

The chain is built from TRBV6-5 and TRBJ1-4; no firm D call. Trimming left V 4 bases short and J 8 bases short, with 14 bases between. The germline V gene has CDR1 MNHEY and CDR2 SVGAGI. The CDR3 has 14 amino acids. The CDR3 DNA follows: TGTGCCAGCAGTTCCCCCGCGGGTCACGAAAAACTGTTTTTT. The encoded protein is CASSSPAGHEKLFF.

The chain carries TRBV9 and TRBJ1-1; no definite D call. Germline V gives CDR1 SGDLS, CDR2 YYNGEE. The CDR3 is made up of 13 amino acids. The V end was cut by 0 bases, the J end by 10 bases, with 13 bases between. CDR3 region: CASSVEAHGSAFF. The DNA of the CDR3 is TGTGCCAGCAGCGTAGAGGCTCACGGGTCAGCTTTCTTT.

The CDR3 sequence is CAGRRGDTQYF. The CDR3 bases are TGTGCCGGTAGGCGGGGGGATACGCAGTATTTT. The chain carries TRBV7-9 and TRBJ2-3; 7 nucleotides line up with TRBD2. V shed 11 bases, J shed 6 bases, and the junction held 5 bases outside the gene matches. The CDR3 loop spans 11 amino acids. Germline V lookup: CDR1 SEHNR, CDR2 FQNEAQ (reference sequence).

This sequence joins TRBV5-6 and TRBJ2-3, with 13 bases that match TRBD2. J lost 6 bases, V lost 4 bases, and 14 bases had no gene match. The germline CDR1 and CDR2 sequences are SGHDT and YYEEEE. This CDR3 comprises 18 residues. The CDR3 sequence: CASSTRGLAGSSSDTQYF. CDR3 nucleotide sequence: TGTGCCAGCAGCACTAGGGGACTAGCGGGGTCTTCCTCGGATACGCAGTATTTT.

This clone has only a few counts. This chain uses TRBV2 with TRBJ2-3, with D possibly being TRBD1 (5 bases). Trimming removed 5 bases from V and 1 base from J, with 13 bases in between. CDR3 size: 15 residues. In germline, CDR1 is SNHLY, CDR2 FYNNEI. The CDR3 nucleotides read TGTGCCAGCAGTCAGCAGGGTTCGGGCACAGATACGCAGTATTTT. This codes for CASSQQGSGTDTQYF.

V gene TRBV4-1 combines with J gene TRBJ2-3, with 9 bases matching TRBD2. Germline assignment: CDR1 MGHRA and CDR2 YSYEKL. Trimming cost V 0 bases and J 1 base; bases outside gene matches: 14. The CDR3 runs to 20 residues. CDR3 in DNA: TGCGCCAGCAGCCAAGAATGGGCGGGAGGGCCTTTTCGCGGCACAGATACGCAGTATTTT. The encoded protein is CASSQEWAGGPFRGTDTQYF.

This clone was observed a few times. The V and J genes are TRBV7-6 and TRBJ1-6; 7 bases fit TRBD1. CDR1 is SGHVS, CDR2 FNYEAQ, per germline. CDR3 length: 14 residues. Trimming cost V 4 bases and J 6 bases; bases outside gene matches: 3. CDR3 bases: TGTGCCAGCAGCTGGGACAGCTTTAATTCACCCCTCCACTTT. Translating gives CASSWDSFNSPLHF. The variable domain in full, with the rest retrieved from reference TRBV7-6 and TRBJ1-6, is GAGVSQSPRYKVTKRGQDVALRCDPISGHVSLYWYRQALGQGPEFLTYFNYEAQQDKSGLPNDRFSAERPEGSISTLTIQRTEQRDSAMYRCASSWDSFNSPLHFGNGTRLTVT.

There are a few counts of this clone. The CDR3 DNA sequence: TGTGCCAGCAGCTTAAGTCCGCAGGGGGAGACCACAGATACGCAGTATTTT. This sequence encodes CASSLSPQGETTDTQYF. The rearrangement links TRBV7-2 to TRBJ2-3, with 7 bases identical to TRBD1. Per germline, CDR1 SGHTA and CDR2 FQGNSA. The CDR3 loop spans 17 amino acids. With V trimmed by 2 bases and J by 2 bases, 10 bases remained unmatched.

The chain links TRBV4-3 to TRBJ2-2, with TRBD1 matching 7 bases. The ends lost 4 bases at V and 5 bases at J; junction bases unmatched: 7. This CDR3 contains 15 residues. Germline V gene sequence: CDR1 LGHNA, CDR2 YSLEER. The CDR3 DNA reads TGCGCCAGCAGCCTCGGGACAGAGGGAACCGGGGAGCTGTTTTTT. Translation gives CASSLGTEGTGELFF.

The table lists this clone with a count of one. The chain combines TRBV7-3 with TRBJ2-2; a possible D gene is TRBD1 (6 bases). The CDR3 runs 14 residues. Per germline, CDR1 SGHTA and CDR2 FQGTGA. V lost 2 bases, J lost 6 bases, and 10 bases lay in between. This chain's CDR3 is CASSLVSGAGELFF. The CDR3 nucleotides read TGTGCCAGCAGCTTAGTGTCAGGGGCCGGGGAGCTGTTTTTT. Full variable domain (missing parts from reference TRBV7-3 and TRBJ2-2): GAGVSQTPSNKVTEKGKYVELRCDPISGHTALYWYRQSLGQGPEFLIYFQGTGAADDSGLPNDRFFAVRPEGSVSTLKIQRTERGDSAVYLCASSLVSGAGELFFGEGSRLTVL.

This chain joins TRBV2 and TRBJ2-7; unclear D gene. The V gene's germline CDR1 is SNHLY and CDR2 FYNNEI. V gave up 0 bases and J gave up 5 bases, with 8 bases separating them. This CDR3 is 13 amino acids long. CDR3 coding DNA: TGTGCCAGCAGTGAAGCGCGAAGCGACGAGCAGTACTTC. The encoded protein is CASSEARSDEQYF.

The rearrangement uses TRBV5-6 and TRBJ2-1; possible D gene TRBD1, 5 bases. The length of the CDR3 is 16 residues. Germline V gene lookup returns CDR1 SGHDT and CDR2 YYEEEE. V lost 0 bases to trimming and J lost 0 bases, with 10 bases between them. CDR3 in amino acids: CASSLGQSSSYNEQFF. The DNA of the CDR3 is TGTGCCAGCAGCTTGGGACAGTCAAGCTCCTACAATGAGCAGTTCTTC. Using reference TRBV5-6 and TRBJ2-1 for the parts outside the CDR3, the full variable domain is DAGVTQSPTHLIKTRGQQVTLRCSPKSGHDTVSWYQQALGQGPQFIFQYYEEEERQRGNFPDRFSGHQFPNYSSELNVNALLLGDSALYLCASSLGQSSSYNEQFFGPGTRLTVL.

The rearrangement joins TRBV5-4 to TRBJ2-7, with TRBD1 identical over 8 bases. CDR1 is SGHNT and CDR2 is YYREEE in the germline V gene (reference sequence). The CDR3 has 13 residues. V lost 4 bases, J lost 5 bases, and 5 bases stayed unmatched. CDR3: CASSRDRSHEQYF. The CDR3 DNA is TGTGCCAGCAGCAGGGACAGGTCGCACGAGCAGTACTTC.